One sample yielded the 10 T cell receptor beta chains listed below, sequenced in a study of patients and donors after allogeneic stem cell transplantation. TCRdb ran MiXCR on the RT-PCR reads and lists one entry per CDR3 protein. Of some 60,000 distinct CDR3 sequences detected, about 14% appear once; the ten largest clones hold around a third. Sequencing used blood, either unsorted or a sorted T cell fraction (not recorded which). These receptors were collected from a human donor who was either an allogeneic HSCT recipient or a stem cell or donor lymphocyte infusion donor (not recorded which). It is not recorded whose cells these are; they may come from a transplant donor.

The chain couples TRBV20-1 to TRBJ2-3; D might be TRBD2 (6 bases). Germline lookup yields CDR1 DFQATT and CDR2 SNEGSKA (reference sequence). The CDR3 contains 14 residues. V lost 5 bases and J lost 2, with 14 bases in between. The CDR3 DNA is TGCAGTGCTTTTACTCGACTAGTCACAGATACGCAGTATTTT. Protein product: CSAFTRLVTDTQYF.

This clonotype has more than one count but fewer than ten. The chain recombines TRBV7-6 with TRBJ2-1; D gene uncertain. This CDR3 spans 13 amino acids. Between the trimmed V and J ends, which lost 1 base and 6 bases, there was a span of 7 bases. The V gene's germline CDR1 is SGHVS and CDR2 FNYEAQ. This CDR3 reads CASSLEGSNEQFF. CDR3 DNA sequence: TGTGCCAGCAGCTTAGAAGGTAGCAATGAGCAGTTCTTC.

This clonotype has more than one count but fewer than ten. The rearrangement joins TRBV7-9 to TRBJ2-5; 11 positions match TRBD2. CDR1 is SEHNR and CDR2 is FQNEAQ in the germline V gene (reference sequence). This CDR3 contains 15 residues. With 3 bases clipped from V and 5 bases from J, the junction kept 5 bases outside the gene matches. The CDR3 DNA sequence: TGTGCCAGCAGCTTGATAGCGGGAGGGGTGGAGACCCAGTACTTC. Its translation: CASSLIAGGVETQYF.

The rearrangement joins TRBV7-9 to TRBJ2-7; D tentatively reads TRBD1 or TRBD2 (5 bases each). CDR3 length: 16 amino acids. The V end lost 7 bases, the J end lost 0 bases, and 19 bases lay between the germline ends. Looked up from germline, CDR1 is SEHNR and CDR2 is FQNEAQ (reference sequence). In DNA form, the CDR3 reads TGTGCCAGCACCCAATTGAAGGGGAGTTTCTCCTACGAGCAGTACTTC. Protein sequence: CASTQLKGSFSYEQYF.

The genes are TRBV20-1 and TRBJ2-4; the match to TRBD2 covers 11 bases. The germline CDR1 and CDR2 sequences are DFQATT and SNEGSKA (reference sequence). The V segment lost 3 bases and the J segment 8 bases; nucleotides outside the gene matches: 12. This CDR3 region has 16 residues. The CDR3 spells CSASTPTSGMFHIQYF. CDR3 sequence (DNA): TGCAGTGCTAGTACCCCGACTAGCGGGATGTTTCACATTCAGTACTTC.

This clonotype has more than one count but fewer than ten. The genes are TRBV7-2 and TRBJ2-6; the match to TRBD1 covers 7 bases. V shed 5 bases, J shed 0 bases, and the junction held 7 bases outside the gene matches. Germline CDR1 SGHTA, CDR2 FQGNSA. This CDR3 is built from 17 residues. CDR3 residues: CASSPSGQLSGANVLTF. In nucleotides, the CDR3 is TGTGCCAGCAGCCCATCGGGACAGCTCTCTGGGGCCAACGTCCTGACTTTC.

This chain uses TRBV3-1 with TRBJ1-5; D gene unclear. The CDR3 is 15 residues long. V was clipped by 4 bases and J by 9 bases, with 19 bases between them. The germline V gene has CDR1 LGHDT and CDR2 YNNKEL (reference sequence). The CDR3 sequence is CASSLRAITGRPQHF. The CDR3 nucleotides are TGTGCCAGCAGCCTGAGGGCCATCACGGGGAGGCCCCAGCATTTT. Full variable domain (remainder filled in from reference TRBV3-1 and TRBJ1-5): DTAVSQTPKYLVTQMGNDKSIKCEQNLGHDTMYWYKQDSKKFLKIMFSYNNKELIINETVPNRFSPKSPDKAHLNLHINSLELGDSAVYFCASSLRAITGRPQHFGDGTRLSIL.

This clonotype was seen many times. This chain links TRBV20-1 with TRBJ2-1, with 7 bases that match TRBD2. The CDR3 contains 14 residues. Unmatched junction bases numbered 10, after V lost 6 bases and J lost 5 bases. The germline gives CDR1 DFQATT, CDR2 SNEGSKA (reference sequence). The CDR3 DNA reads TGCAGTGCCCTACAAACCGGGACTAACAATGAGCAGTTCTTC. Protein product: CSALQTGTNNEQFF.

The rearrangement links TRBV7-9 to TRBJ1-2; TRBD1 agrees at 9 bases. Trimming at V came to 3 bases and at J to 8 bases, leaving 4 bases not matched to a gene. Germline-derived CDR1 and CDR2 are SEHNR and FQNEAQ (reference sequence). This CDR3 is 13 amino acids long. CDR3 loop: CASSLETGGGYTF. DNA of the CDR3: TGTGCCAGCAGCTTGGAGACAGGGGGAGGCTACACCTTC.

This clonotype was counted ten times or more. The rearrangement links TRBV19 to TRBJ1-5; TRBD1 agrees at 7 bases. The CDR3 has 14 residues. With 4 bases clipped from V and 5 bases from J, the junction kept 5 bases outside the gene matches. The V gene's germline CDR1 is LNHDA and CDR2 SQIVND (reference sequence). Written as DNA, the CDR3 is TGTGCCAGTAGTACGGACAGGCCTGATCAGCCCCAGCATTTT. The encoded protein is CASSTDRPDQPQHF.